Shown below are 24 T cell receptor beta chains from a single sample sequenced in a study of somatic mutations in cytotoxic T cells in rheumatoid arthritis. Repertoires were generated with immunoSEQ multiplex PCR, while TCRdb's copy carries only in-frame clones and drops some. The table lists about 18,000 clones, about 70% of them singletons. Input material: CD8+ T cells sorted from blood. These receptors came from an older woman in good health.

In the case of this clone: Compared with germline, one end of the junction differs, possibly owing to a read error. The rearrangement uses TRBV7-2 and TRBJ2-7, with D perhaps matching TRBD2 (6 bases). The germline gives CDR1 SGHTA, CDR2 FQGNSA. This CDR3 comprises 16 residues. Here the CDR3 reads CASSPSSTPAGSTRDF. The CDR3 DNA follows: TGTGCCAGCAGTCCGTCCTCCACTCCTGCGGGATCTACTCGGGACTTC.

There are a few counts of this clone. The chain joins TRBV4-1 to TRBJ2-7, with D perhaps being TRBD1 or TRBD2 (5 bases each). This CDR3 is 12 amino acids long. CDR1 MGHRA and CDR2 YSYEKL come from the germline V gene. V shed 4 bases and J shed 6 bases, with 10 bases lying between them. Here the CDR3 DNA reads TGCGCCAGCAGCCCTCAAGGGACCGAGCAGTACTTC. As protein: CASSPQGTEQYF.

This clone was seen just once. The V gene is TRBV2, the J gene TRBJ1-1, with 8 bases lining up with TRBD1. This CDR3 has 16 amino acids. V lost 4 bases, J lost 3 bases, and 10 bases stayed unmatched. CDR1 and CDR2 from the germline V gene are SNHLY and FYNNEI. CDR3 bases: TGTGCCAGCAGTGCAGAGGGGAGACAGGGGCACACTGAAGCTTTCTTT. Protein product: CASSAEGRQGHTEAFF.

This chain links TRBV6-5 with TRBJ1-5, with D uncertain. The CDR3 runs to 13 residues. Trimming stripped 2 bases from V and 5 bases from J, with 7 bases between. Germline loops: CDR1 MNHEY, CDR2 SVGAGI. The CDR3 nucleotides read TGTGCCAGCAGTTACAGAGTGGATCAGCCCCAGCATTTT. Translation: CASSYRVDQPQHF.

This rearrangement joins TRBV4-1 to TRBJ2-1; the D is unclear. The CDR3 sequence is 13 residues long. V lost 1 base and J 7 bases, leaving 8 bases between the germline ends. From germline, CDR1 is MGHRA and CDR2 YSYEKL. CDR3 nucleotides: TGCGCCAGCAGCCAAGGGGCCGCGAATGAGCAGTTCTTC. Protein product: CASSQGAANEQFF.

This chain joins TRBV4-1 and TRBJ2-1; 11 nucleotides match TRBD2. Germline V gene data show CDR1 as MGHRA and CDR2 as YSYEKL. V shed 2 bases and J 7 bases; nucleotides not matched to a gene: 7. The CDR3 sequence is 16 residues long. Here the CDR3 DNA reads TGCGCCAGCAGCCAATATAGCGGGGGGGCCGAGAATGAGCAGTTCTTC. Protein sequence: CASSQYSGGAENEQFF.

The chain links TRBV7-2 to TRBJ1-1; D ambiguous. Germline assignment: CDR1 SGHTA and CDR2 FQGNSA. The CDR3 runs to 14 residues. V gave up 3 bases and J gave up 0 bases, with 8 bases separating them. CDR3 loop: CASSLVHMNTEAFF. For the CDR3, the DNA is TGTGCCAGCAGCTTGGTCCATATGAACACTGAAGCTTTCTTT.

This clone came up a few times. The chain couples TRBV7-9 to TRBJ1-1; the D is unclear. The CDR3 extends over 12 amino acids. Trimming stripped 3 bases from V and 3 bases from J, with 5 bases between. CDR1 is SEHNR and CDR2 is FQNEAQ in the germline V gene (reference sequence). The CDR3, as DNA: TGTGCCAGCAGCTTCGTCCACACTGAAGCTTTCTTT. Protein sequence: CASSFVHTEAFF.

V and J are TRBV5-4 and TRBJ1-2, with D possibly TRBD1 on 5 matching bases. Between the trimmed V and J ends, which lost 4 bases and 3 bases, there was a span of 13 bases. This CDR3 is built from 14 residues. Germline V gene data show CDR1 as SGHNT and CDR2 as YYREEE (reference sequence). CDR3 in DNA: TGTGCCAGCAGCGGGTGGGGGGAGGACTATGGCTACACCTTC. Translated: CASSGWGEDYGYTF.

This clone occurred a few times. The chain has TRBV10-3 and TRBJ1-1, with D possibly being TRBD1 (5 bases). Germline V CDR1 and CDR2: ENHRY, SYGVKD. Trimming cost V 8 bases and J 4 bases, with 17 bases left between them. The CDR3 consists of 14 residues. The CDR3 bases are TGTGCCATCGGCGAGGCGGGACTTGGCACTGAAGCTTTCTTT. Translation: CAIGEAGLGTEAFF.

The V gene is TRBV9, the J gene TRBJ2-2; D not resolved. CDR1 SGDLS and CDR2 YYNGEE come from the germline V gene. The CDR3 contains 13 residues. Trimming shortened V by 3 bases and J by 4 bases, and 7 bases separated the two germline ends. CDR3 sequence reads: CASSAGGTGELFF. The CDR3 bases are TGTGCCAGCAGCGCCGGCGGCACCGGGGAGCTGTTTTTT.

The chain combines TRBV6-4 with TRBJ2-2; 7 nucleotides line up with TRBD2. This CDR3 has 16 residues. Germline V gene data show CDR1 as MRHNA and CDR2 as SNTAGT. After removal of 0 bases from V and 2 bases from J, the junction contained 3 bases not matched to a gene. The CDR3, as DNA: TGTGCCAGCAGTGACTCTCAGCGGGATAACACCGGGGAGCTGTTTTTT. Encoded protein: CASSDSQRDNTGELFF.

The chain recombines TRBV7-6 with TRBJ1-4; the D gene is possibly TRBD1 (5 bases). Trimming pared 4 bases from V and 5 bases from J, leaving 14 bases between. The CDR3 totals 15 residues. Germline V gene sequence: CDR1 SGHVS, CDR2 FNYEAQ. The chain's CDR3 is CASSWSAGLNEKLFF. CDR3 coding DNA: TGTGCCAGCAGCTGGTCGGCAGGGTTAAATGAAAAACTGTTTTTT. The complete variable domain, with remaining parts taken from reference TRBV7-6 and TRBJ1-4, reads GAGVSQSPRYKVTKRGQDVALRCDPISGHVSLYWYRQALGQGPEFLTYFNYEAQQDKSGLPNDRFSAERPEGSISTLTIQRTEQRDSAMYRCASSWSAGLNEKLFFGSGTQLSVL.

This clone was recorded only once. The J gene is TRBJ1-1, the V gene TRBV19; D is perhaps TRBD1 (5 bases). The length of the CDR3 is 13 residues. Looked up from germline, CDR1 is LNHDA and CDR2 is SQIVND (reference sequence). Trimming took 6 bases from V and 6 from J, leaving 14 bases between them. Here the CDR3 reads CASRPGTGSEAFF. The CDR3 bases are TGTGCCAGTAGGCCCGGGACCGGCTCTGAAGCTTTCTTT.

The rearrangement uses TRBV6-1 and TRBJ1-2, with D possibly TRBD1 on 6 matching bases. V was pared by 4 bases and J by 2 bases, with 14 bases between. The CDR3 is 15 residues long. The germline gives CDR1 MNHNS, CDR2 SASEGT. The CDR3 loop is CASSGSRGENYGYTF. As DNA, the CDR3 is TGTGCCAGCAGTGGGTCGAGGGGGGAAAACTATGGCTACACCTTC.

The CDR3 DNA sequence: TGTGCCTGGGGCCCAGACAACACTGAAGCTTTCTTT. This codes for CAWGPDNTEAFF. The chain uses TRBV30 and TRBJ1-1; D is uncertain. The CDR3 sequence is 12 residues long. Per the germline V gene, CDR1 is GTSNPN and CDR2 is SVGIG (reference sequence). V dropped 5 bases and J dropped 2 bases, with 9 bases sitting between them.

The rearrangement joins TRBV9 to TRBJ2-7; the match to TRBD1 covers 10 bases. Unmatched junction bases numbered 14, after V lost 0 bases and J lost 5 bases. Germline CDR1 is SGDLS and CDR2 is YYNGEE. The CDR3 loop spans 18 amino acids. The chain's CDR3 is CASSVGPGAGTGVDEQYF. CDR3 nucleotide sequence: TGTGCCAGCAGCGTAGGACCGGGGGCGGGGACAGGGGTGGACGAGCAGTACTTC.

This chain uses TRBV25-1 with TRBJ1-5; D unclear. This CDR3 contains 14 residues. CDR1 MGHDK and CDR2 SYGVNS come from the germline V gene. Trimming removed 2 bases from V and 3 bases from J, with 8 bases in between. The CDR3 nucleotides are TGTGCCAGCAGTGAAGTGAAGTTCAATCAGCCCCAGCATTTT. Its protein is CASSEVKFNQPQHF.

The chain uses TRBV4-1 and TRBJ1-1; TRBD1 aligns across 7 bases. Germline V gene lookup returns CDR1 MGHRA and CDR2 YSYEKL. CDR3 length: 15 residues. Trimming at V came to 0 bases and at J to 4 bases, leaving 5 bases not matched to a gene. The CDR3 is CASSQDPGGGTEAFF. Written as DNA, the CDR3 is TGCGCCAGCAGCCAAGACCCAGGGGGGGGCACTGAAGCTTTCTTT.

The J gene is TRBJ2-1, the V gene TRBV14; the D is unclear. This CDR3 has 15 residues. The V end was cut by 0 bases, the J end by 10 bases, with 16 bases between. The V gene's germline CDR1 is SGHDN and CDR2 FVKESK. CDR3 region: CASSQELGPSLEQFF. The CDR3 DNA follows: TGTGCCAGCAGCCAAGAATTAGGGCCATCCTTGGAGCAGTTCTTC.

The gene calls are TRBV7-6 and TRBJ2-1; 13 positions match TRBD2. V dropped 4 bases and J dropped 0; count of bases not matched to a gene: 12. The germline gives CDR1 SGHVS, CDR2 FNYEAQ. CDR3 length: 20 amino acids. The CDR3 here is CASSSSGTSGAMSSYNEQFF. The CDR3 nucleotides read TGTGCCAGCAGCTCTTCCGGGACTAGCGGGGCCATGAGCTCCTACAATGAGCAGTTCTTC.

The gene calls are TRBV6-6 and TRBJ2-2, with TRBD2 matching over 7 bases. The junction had 11 bases not matched to a gene; V was cut back by 2 bases and J by 8 bases. The CDR3 extends over 16 amino acids. Germline V CDR1 and CDR2: MNHNY, SVGAGI (reference sequence). As DNA, the CDR3 is TGTGCCAGCAGTTACCCGGGGGGTATTGTAGGGGGGGAGCTGTTTTTT. It translates to CASSYPGGIVGGELFF.

The chain is built from TRBV6-4 and TRBJ1-2; no clear D gene. The V gene's germline CDR1 is MRHNA and CDR2 SNTAGT. The germline V and J ends were trimmed by 3 bases and 5 bases, with 10 bases remaining between them. The CDR3 loop spans 13 amino acids. The CDR3, as DNA: TGTGCCAGCAGTGAGGAGGGATTGTATGGCTACACCTTC. Translating gives CASSEEGLYGYTF.

The V gene is TRBV25-1, the J gene TRBJ1-2; 8 bases agree with TRBD1. The CDR3 spans 15 residues. Per germline, CDR1 MGHDK and CDR2 SYGVNS. With V trimmed by 4 bases and J by 4 bases, 8 bases remained unmatched. The CDR3 reads CASSGQGSDSYGYTF. CDR3 sequence (DNA): TGTGCCAGCAGTGGACAGGGGAGCGATAGCTATGGCTACACCTTC.